This T cell receptor (beta chain) originates from a study of T-cell memory formation after mild COVID-19. TCRdb processed the 5' RACE reads anew with MiXCR; each CDR3 protein has one entry. The table shows 55,000 to 80,000 distinct CDR3 sequences, with less than 9.5% occurring only once. CDR1 and CDR2 from the germline V gene are SGHRS and YFSETQ. The CDR3 is 13 amino acids. The V end lost 5 bases, the J end lost 3 bases, and 10 bases lay between the germline ends. By share, this clonotype ranks as medium-sized (0.01 to 0.1%). This receptor was identified in a man younger than 35 who had mild COVID-19 (a few samples of this study predate the infection). Cell type and time point are not known. The V call is TRBV5-1, the J call TRBJ2-3; TRBD2 is a possible D gene (6 bases). Sequencing used PBMCs or a T cell subset sorted from them (not recorded which). CDR3 residues: CASSLRGTDTQYF. In DNA, the CDR3 is TGCGCCAGCAGTTTACGGGGGACAGATACGCAGTATTTT.